This T cell receptor (beta chain) is drawn from a study of blood T cell repertoires in COVID-19. Profiling relied on immunoSEQ multiplex PCR, and the TCRdb table lists in-frame clones only, not all of them. The data contain about 180,000 clones, approximately 85% of them seen just once; the ten biggest clones take up approximately 11%. This CDR3 region has 15 residues. The germline CDR1 and CDR2 sequences are MNHEY and SVGEGT. The ends lost 6 bases at V and 2 bases at J; junction bases unmatched: 7. This clonotype originated in a human donor with active or convalescent COVID-19. The donor label of this sample is uncertain. The specimen was peripheral blood. This sequence joins TRBV6-2 or TRBV6-3 and TRBJ2-5, with 9 bases identical to TRBD2. The CDR3 spells CASSPHSGSQETQYF. The CDR3 DNA reads TGTGCCAGCAGCCCCCATAGCGGGAGTCAAGAGACCCAGTACTTC.